The clone carrying this T cell receptor beta chain was seen only a few times. This entry is derived from a study of T cells after somatic rescue of genetic block. Generated by immunoSEQ multiplex PCR, the TCRdb table keeps only in-frame clones and is missing some. This table holds more than 10,000 clones, around 84% found once. Between the trimmed V and J ends, which lost 3 bases and 3 bases, there was a span of 5 bases. The CDR3 is 12 amino acids. CDR1 and CDR2 from the germline V gene are LNHDA and SQIVND (reference sequence). This clonotype was sampled from a boy aged 10-17 years. Sequences were obtained from peripheral blood mononuclear cells (PBMCs). The gene calls are TRBV19 and TRBJ1-2; no clear D gene. CDR3 in DNA: TGTGCCAGTAGTATCACGGACTATGGCTACACCTTC. It translates to CASSITDYGYTF.